This TCR beta chain was found in a study of CD8 T cells in ankylosing spondylitis. Study-level results: Some of these motif variants have turned up before, in reports on reactive arthritis synovial fluid and blood. Significant enrichment of disease-linked clones was reportedly seen in matched ankylosing spondylitis synovial fluid. Seven or eight highly homologous variants made up a TCR beta motif, and this motif appeared characteristic of ankylosing spondylitis blood.

The CDR3 runs to 15 residues. Deletions cut 3 bases from V and 2 bases from J, with 17 bases between. Germline assignment: CDR1 DFQATT and CDR2 SNEGSKA (reference sequence). Molecular-barcoded quantitative 5'-RACE produced these TCR beta libraries. TCRdb fed the 5' RACE reads into MiXCR, producing one record per CDR3 protein. The sample contains more than 150,000 distinct CDR3 sequences, roughly 13% of which appear only once. This clonotype has ten or more counts. Its antigen is unknown. Input material: blood, either unsorted or a sorted T cell fraction (not recorded which). This TCR derives from a female donor with ankylosing spondylitis or in good health (not recorded which). The chain links TRBV20-1 to TRBJ2-7; D gene uncertain. The CDR3 DNA reads TGCAGTGCTAGGGATAGATCCAATTCGCCCTACGAGCAGTACTTC. Translation: CSARDRSNSPYEQYF.